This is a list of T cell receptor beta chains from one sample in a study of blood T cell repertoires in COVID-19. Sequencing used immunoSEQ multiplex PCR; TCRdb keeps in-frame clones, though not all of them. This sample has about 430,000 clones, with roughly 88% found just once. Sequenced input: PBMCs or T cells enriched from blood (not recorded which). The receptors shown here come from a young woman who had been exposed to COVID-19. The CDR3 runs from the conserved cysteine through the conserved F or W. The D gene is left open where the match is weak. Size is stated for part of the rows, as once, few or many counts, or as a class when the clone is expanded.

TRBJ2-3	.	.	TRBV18	CASSPPGLKPDTQYF	TGTGCCAGCTCACCCCCGGGACTGAAGCCAGATACGCAGTATTTT
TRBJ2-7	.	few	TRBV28	CASSFGGDSGRYYEQYF	TGTGCCAGCAGTTTTGGGGGGGACAGCGGGAGATACTACGAGCAGTACTTC
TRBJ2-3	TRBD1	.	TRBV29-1	CSGQGTLDTQYF	TGCAGCGGACAGGGAACCCTTGATACGCAGTATTTT
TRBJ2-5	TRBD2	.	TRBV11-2	CASSPSGRGGETQYF	TGTGCCAGCAGCCCTAGCGGGAGAGGTGGAGAGACCCAGTACTTC
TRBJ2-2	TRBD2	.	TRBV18	CASSPASGNTGELFF	TGTGCCAGCTCACCAGCTAGCGGTAACACCGGGGAGCTGTTTTTT
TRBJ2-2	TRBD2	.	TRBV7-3	CATDTSGRARSFF	TGTGCCACGGATACTAGCGGCCGTGCGAGATCGTTTTTT
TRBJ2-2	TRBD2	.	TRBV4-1	CASSQDGGGRANTGELFF	TGCGCCAGCAGCCAAGATGGGGGCGGGAGGGCGAACACCGGGGAGCTGTTTTTT
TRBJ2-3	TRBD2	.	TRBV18	CASSPPGRGVNTQYF	TGTGCCAGCTCACCACCGGGGAGGGGAGTAAATACGCAGTATTTT
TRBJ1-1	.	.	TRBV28	CASSLGGVAFF	TGTGCCAGCAGTCTGGGGGGGGTCGCTTTCTTT
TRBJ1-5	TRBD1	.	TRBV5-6	CASSSEGTGNQPQHF	TGTGCCAGCAGCTCCGAAGGGACAGGTAATCAGCCCCAGCATTTT
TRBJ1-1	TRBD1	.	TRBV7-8	CASSLEGDRGMNTEAFF	TGTGCCAGCAGCTTAGAGGGCGACAGGGGGATGAACACTGAAGCTTTCTTT
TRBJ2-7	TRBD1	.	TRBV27	CASSPWTGGDEQYF	TGTGCCAGCAGTCCTTGGACAGGGGGCGACGAGCAGTACTTC
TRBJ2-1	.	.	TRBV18	CASSPPPQGPLRHEQFF	TGTGCCAGCTCACCACCGCCCCAGGGGCCTCTTCGTCATGAGCAGTTCTTC
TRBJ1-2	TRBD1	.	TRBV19	CASSSDAQGASGYTF	TGTGCCAGTAGTTCCGACGCGCAGGGGGCTTCTGGCTACACCTTC
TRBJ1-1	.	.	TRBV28	CASTAPPEDTEAFF	TGTGCCAGCACCGCGCCCCCAGAGGACACTGAAGCTTTCTTT
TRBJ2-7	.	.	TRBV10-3	CAISESGREYEQYF	TGTGCCATCAGTGAGTCGGGCAGGGAATACGAGCAGTACTTC
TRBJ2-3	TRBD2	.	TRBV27	CASSLIGLAESTDTQYF	TGTGCCAGCAGTTTAATCGGCCTAGCGGAGTCAACAGATACGCAGTATTTT
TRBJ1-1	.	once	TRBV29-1	CSVADEDTGEAFF	TGCAGCGTTGCTGACGAGGACACCGGTGAAGCTTTCTTT
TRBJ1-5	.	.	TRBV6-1	CASSENPRSAQHF	TGTGCCAGCAGTGAAAACCCCCGATCGGCCCAGCATTTT
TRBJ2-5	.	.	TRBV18	CASSGHLQETQYF	TGTGCCAGCTCGGGACACCTACAAGAGACCCAGTACTTC
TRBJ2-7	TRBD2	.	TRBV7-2	CASSPTAGDYEQYF	TGTGCCAGCAGCCCGACAGCGGGGGACTACGAGCAGTACTTC
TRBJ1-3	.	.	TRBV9	CASSVDRTSVESAGNTIYF	TGTGCCAGCAGCGTAGACCGAACCTCCGTCGAGAGCGCTGGAAACACCATATATTTT
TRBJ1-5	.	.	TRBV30	CAWKDSSGPQHF	TGTGCCTGGAAGGACAGTTCCGGGCCCCAGCATTTT
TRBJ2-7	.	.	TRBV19	CASSLGGSYEQYF	TGTGCCAGTAGTCTCGGCGGATCCTACGAGCAGTACTTC
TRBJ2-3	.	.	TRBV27	CASSLYQGSTDTQYF	TGTGCCAGCAGTTTATACCAGGGGAGCACAGATACGCAGTATTTT
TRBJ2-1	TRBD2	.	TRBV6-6	CASSLASGGRDEQFF	TGTGCCAGCAGTTTAGCTAGCGGGGGTCGAGATGAGCAGTTCTTC
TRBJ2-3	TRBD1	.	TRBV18	CASSRDSRTDTQYF	TGTGCCAGCTCCCGGGACAGCCGCACAGATACGCAGTATTTT
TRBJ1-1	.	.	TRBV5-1	CASSVPRAESTEAFF	TGCGCCAGCAGCGTACCGCGGGCTGAGAGCACTGAAGCTTTCTTT
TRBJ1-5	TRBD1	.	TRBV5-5	CASSLGGSPSPQHF	TGTGCCAGCAGCCTAGGGGGCAGTCCTTCGCCCCAGCATTTT
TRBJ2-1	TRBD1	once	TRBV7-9	CASSLARGTGGNYNEQFF	TGTGCCAGCAGCTTAGCCAGGGGGACAGGGGGTAACTACAATGAGCAGTTCTTC
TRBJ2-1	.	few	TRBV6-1	CASSEALFEGDEQFF	TGTGCCAGCAGTGAAGCGCTATTCGAGGGAGATGAGCAGTTCTTC
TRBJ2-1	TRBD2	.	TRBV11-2	CASSFLAGVVNEQFF	TGTGCCAGCAGCTTCCTGGCGGGAGTAGTGAATGAGCAGTTCTTC
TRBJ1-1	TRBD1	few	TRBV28	CATRGGLNTEAFF	TGTGCCACGCGAGGGGGCCTGAACACTGAAGCTTTCTTT
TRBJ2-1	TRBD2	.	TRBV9	CASSSGLAGGPKQFF	TGTGCCAGCAGCTCAGGACTAGCGGGGGGTCCTAAGCAGTTCTTC
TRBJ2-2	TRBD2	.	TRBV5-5	CASSLRSGSPGELFF	TGTGCCAGCAGCTTGAGGAGCGGGAGTCCCGGGGAGCTGTTTTTT
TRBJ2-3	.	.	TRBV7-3	CASSPGGGRADTQYF	TGTGCCAGCAGTCCAGGTGGGGGCAGGGCAGATACGCAGTATTTT
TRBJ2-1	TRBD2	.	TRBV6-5	CASSYSSAGLANEQFF	TGTGCCAGCAGTTACTCGAGTGCGGGACTAGCCAATGAGCAGTTCTTC
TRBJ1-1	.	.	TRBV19	CASSVNTEAFF	TGTGCCAGCTCAGTGAACACTGAAGCTTTCTTT
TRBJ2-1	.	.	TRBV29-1	CSADLQDRNEQFF	TGCAGCGCCGACCTACAGGACCGCAATGAGCAGTTCTTC
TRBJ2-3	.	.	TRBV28	CASSWGQDTQYF	TGTGCCAGCAGTTGGGGGCAGGATACGCAGTATTTT
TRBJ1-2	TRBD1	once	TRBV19	CASALDRGRGNYGYTF	TGTGCCAGTGCTTTGGACAGGGGAAGGGGTAACTATGGCTACACCTTC
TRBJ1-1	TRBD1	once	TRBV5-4	CASSYNRGMNTEAFF	TGTGCCAGCAGCTATAACAGGGGGATGAACACTGAAGCTTTCTTT
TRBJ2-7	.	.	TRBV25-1	CASTPSWGSNSYEQYF	TGTGCCAGCACCCCCAGTTGGGGCAGCAACTCCTACGAGCAGTACTTC
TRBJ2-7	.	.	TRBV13	CATTRGLGGYEQYF	TGTGCCACCACAAGAGGCCTCGGGGGCTACGAGCAGTACTTC
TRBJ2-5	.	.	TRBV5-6	CASSSLGAQYF	TGTGCCAGCAGCTCCCTAGGGGCCCAGTACTTC
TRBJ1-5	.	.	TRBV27	CASSFYRVQPQHF	TGTGCCAGCAGTTTTTACAGGGTACAGCCCCAGCATTTT
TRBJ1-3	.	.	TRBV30	CAWSRVGNTIYF	TGTGCCTGGAGCAGGGTTGGAAACACCATATATTTT
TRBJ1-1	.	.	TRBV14	CASRPTQGMNTEAFF	TGTGCCAGCAGGCCTACACAGGGAATGAACACTGAAGCTTTCTTT
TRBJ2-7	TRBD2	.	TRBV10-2	CASTGLAGEQYF	TGCGCCAGCACCGGACTAGCGGGAGAGCAGTACTTC
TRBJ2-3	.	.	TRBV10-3	CAISERAVSTDTQYF	TGTGCCATCAGTGAGAGAGCGGTGAGCACAGATACGCAGTATTTT
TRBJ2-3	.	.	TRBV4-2	CASSHSTGASTDTQYF	TGTGCCAGCAGCCATTCGACAGGAGCTAGCACAGATACGCAGTATTTT
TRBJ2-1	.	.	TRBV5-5	CASSLARAFYNEQFF	TGTGCCAGCAGCCTCGCGCGGGCATTTTACAATGAGCAGTTCTTC
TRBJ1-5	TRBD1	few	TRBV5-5	CASSFFWTGGYSNQPQHF	TGTGCCAGCAGCTTCTTCTGGACAGGGGGTTATAGCAATCAGCCCCAGCATTTT
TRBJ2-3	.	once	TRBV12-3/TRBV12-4	CASSYSNRVAQYF	TGTGCCAGCAGTTACTCCAACAGGGTCGCGCAGTATTTT
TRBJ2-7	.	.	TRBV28	CASSSSFYEQYF	TGTGCCAGCAGCTCTAGTTTCTACGAGCAGTACTTC